One sample yielded the 8 T cell receptor beta chains listed below, sequenced in a study of shared clonotypes between healthy human individuals. Using immunoSEQ multiplex PCR, the repertoire was profiled, and TCRdb retains in-frame clones only, with some absent. The sample holds around 200,000 clones, roughly 91% seen once. Sequenced input: naive CD4+ T cells sorted from blood. Described subset: CD45RA+ positively selected. Receptors were obtained from a woman aged 30 to 39 in good health.

The gene calls are TRBV7-9 and TRBJ1-4; a possible D gene is TRBD1 (6 bases). The V and J ends lost 5 bases and 8 bases respectively, with 12 bases between them. Germline assignment: CDR1 SEHNR and CDR2 FQNEAQ (reference sequence). CDR3 length equals 13 residues. The CDR3 DNA follows: TGTGCCAGCAGCCCACAGGGAAGCGAAAAACTGTTTTTT. Amino acids: CASSPQGSEKLFF. The variable domain in full, completed from reference TRBV7-9 and TRBJ1-4, reads DTGVSQNPRHKITKRGQNVTFRCDPISEHNRLYWYRQTLGQGPEFLTYFQNEAQLEKSRLLSDRFSAERPKGSFSTLEIQRTEQGDSAMYLCASSPQGSEKLFFGSGTQLSVL.

The chain carries TRBV5-1 and TRBJ1-5; 7 bases map to TRBD1. The CDR3 length is 15 residues. J was trimmed by 4 bases and V by 4 bases; bases with no gene match: 8. Per germline, CDR1 SGHRS and CDR2 YFSETQ. As DNA, the CDR3 is TGCGCCAGCAGCCCGGATGCGGGACAGAATCAGCCCCAGCATTTT. This translates into CASSPDAGQNQPQHF.

Turning to this clone: One junction end disagrees with the germline gene, perhaps due to a read error. This chain links TRBV2 with TRBJ2-7; D gene ambiguous. Germline assignment: CDR1 SNHLY and CDR2 FYNNEI. This CDR3 comprises 15 residues. The CDR3 DNA follows: TGTGCCAGCAGTGCGCAGGCCATCCCCTCCCACGAGCAGTACTTC. Translation: CASSAQAIPSHEQYF.

The table lists this clone with a count of one. The V and J genes are TRBV7-9 and TRBJ1-4; tentatively, D is TRBD1 (5 bases). This CDR3 spans 16 amino acids. The V gene's germline CDR1 is SEHNR and CDR2 FQNEAQ (reference sequence). Trimming removed 5 bases from V and 0 bases from J, with 13 bases in between. In nucleotides, the CDR3 is TGTGCCAGCAGCCCTCAAGGGGTTGCAACTAATGAAAAACTGTTTTTT. It translates to CASSPQGVATNEKLFF.

This clone was recorded only once. The V and J genes are TRBV2 and TRBJ1-4, with D unresolved. In germline, CDR1 is SNHLY, CDR2 FYNNEI. The CDR3 covers 10 residues. With 5 bases removed from V and 10 bases from J, the gap between germline ends came to 5 bases. CDR3 nucleotide sequence: TGTGCCAGCAGTATTGTAAAACTGTTTTTT. It is translated as CASSIVKLFF.

The V call is TRBV7-3, the J call TRBJ1-1, with D hard to call. There are 15 residues in the CDR3. The germline CDR1 and CDR2 sequences are SGHTA and FQGTGA. Trimming removed 5 bases from V and 1 base from J, with 14 bases in between. DNA of the CDR3: TGTGCCAGCAGCCACGGCGCGGGGAGGAACACTGAAGCTTTCTTT. Residues: CASSHGAGRNTEAFF.

V and J are TRBV28 and TRBJ2-7; 7 bases are shared with TRBD2. V lost 3 bases and J lost 8; bases outside the gene matches: 13. Germline CDR1 reads MDHEN; CDR2 reads SYDVKM. This CDR3 has 15 residues. The DNA for the CDR3 is TGTGCCAGCAGTTTGGGTTTGGGGGGGGAGAAGAAGCAGTACTTC. Translation gives CASSLGLGGEKKQYF.

The CDR3 sequence: CASSTGTSGIHEQYF. CDR3 DNA: TGTGCCAGCAGCACCGGGACTAGCGGGATACACGAGCAGTACTTC. The chain carries TRBV5-8 and TRBJ2-5; 13 bases align to TRBD2. Gene TRBJ2-7 matches the end of the DNA better, so the J call may be wrong. The length of the CDR3 is 15 residues. Per the germline V gene, CDR1 is SGHTS and CDR2 is YDEGEE.